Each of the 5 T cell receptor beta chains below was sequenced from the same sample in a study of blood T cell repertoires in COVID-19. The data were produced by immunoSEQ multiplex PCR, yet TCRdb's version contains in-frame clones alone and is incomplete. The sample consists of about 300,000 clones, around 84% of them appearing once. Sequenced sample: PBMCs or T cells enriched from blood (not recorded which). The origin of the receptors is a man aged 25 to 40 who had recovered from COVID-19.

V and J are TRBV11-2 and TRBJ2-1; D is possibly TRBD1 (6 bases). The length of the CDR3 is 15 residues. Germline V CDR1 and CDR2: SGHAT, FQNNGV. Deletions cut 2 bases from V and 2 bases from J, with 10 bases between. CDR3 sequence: CASSLRTVTYNEQFF. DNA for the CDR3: TGTGCCAGCAGCTTAAGGACAGTTACCTACAATGAGCAGTTCTTC.

This CDR3 reads CATSRGPRQGSYEQYF. The CDR3 region has the DNA TGTGCCACCAGCAGAGGCCCCCGACAGGGATCCTACGAGCAGTACTTC. The V gene is TRBV15, the J gene TRBJ2-7, with 7 bases identical to TRBD1. The CDR3 is 16 residues long. CDR1 LNHNV and CDR2 YYDKDF come from the germline V gene (reference sequence). V gave up 1 base and J gave up 1 base; unmatched junction bases: 7.

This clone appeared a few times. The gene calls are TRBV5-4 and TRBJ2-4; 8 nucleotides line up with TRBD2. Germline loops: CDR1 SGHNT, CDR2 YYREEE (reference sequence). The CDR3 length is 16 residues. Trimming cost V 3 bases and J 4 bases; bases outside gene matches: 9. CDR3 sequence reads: CASSSFGAGDKNIQYF. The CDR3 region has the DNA TGTGCCAGCAGCTCCTTCGGAGCGGGAGATAAAAACATTCAGTACTTC.

The CDR3 DNA is TGTGCCAGCAGCTTTACGGGAGCGGGAGGTGAGCAGTTCTTC. Amino acids: CASSFTGAGGEQFF. The chain couples TRBV11-3 to TRBJ2-1; 9 nucleotides agree with TRBD2. Losses at the gene ends were 3 bases for V and 9 bases for J; bases not matched to a gene: 6. Germline values: CDR1 SGHNT, CDR2 YENEEA. There are 14 residues in the CDR3.

The CDR3: CASRNWDRGQYEQYF. The CDR3, as DNA: TGTGCCAGCCGGAATTGGGACAGGGGGCAATACGAGCAGTACTTC. V and J are TRBV6-5 and TRBJ2-7; TRBD1 matches 12 bases. V gave up 8 bases and J gave up 4 bases; unmatched junction bases: 9. The CDR3 runs 15 residues. Germline lookup yields CDR1 MNHEY and CDR2 SVGAGI.